These 25 T cell receptor beta chains originate from one sample sequenced in a study of molecular identifiers for immune sequencing clone quantification. One entry per CDR3 protein results from TCRdb running MiXCR on the PCR reads. The repertoire consists of about 510,000 distinct CDR3 sequences, with 25% occurring once and the leading ten covering around 0.79%. Sequenced sample: naive CD8+ T cells from blood, with Jurkat cell RNA spiked in. Described subset: FACS-sorted CD8+CD4-CCR7+CD45RA+ naive T cells. These receptors were taken from a human donor in good health. Some libraries in this study had Jurkat cell RNA spiked in.

This clonotype was counted many times. The chain uses TRBV13 and TRBJ2-2; 8 nucleotides line up with TRBD1. From germline, CDR1 is PRHDT and CDR2 FYEKMQ (reference sequence). Trimming took 4 bases from V and 6 from J; bases not matched to a gene: 7. The CDR3 totals 15 residues. The CDR3 DNA reads TGTGCCAGCAGCTACGACAGGGGAGTCTCCGGGGAGCTGTTTTTT. It codes for CASSYDRGVSGELFF.

This sequence joins TRBV15 and TRBJ1-6, with unresolved D. V gave up 1 base and J gave up 14 bases, with 18 bases separating them. The germline CDR1 and CDR2 sequences are LNHNV and YYDKDF (reference sequence). This CDR3 has 15 amino acids. The CDR3 is CATSRVPGLRKSLHF. In DNA, the CDR3 is TGTGCCACCAGCAGAGTCCCGGGTCTTCGGAAATCCCTCCACTTT. The full variable domain, its missing parts supplied by reference TRBV15 and TRBJ1-6, is DAMVIQNPRYQVTQFGKPVTLSCSQTLNHNVMYWYQQKSSQAPKLLFHYYDKDFNNEADTPDNFQSRRPNTSFCFLDIRSPGLGDTAMYLCATSRVPGLRKSLHFGNGTRLTVT.

This clonotype was recorded at least ten times. The chain uses TRBV9 and TRBJ2-3; D gene unclear. V was shortened by 0 bases and J by 3 bases, with 11 bases between the two germline ends. CDR3 length: 15 amino acids. Germline V gene sequence: CDR1 SGDLS, CDR2 YYNGEE. This CDR3 reads CASSVDGLPTDTQYF. DNA of the CDR3: TGTGCCAGCAGCGTAGATGGGCTGCCAACAGATACGCAGTATTTT. Looking up the rest from reference TRBV9 and TRBJ2-3 gives the full variable domain: DSGVTQTPKHLITATGQRVTLRCSPRSGDLSVYWYQQSLDQGLQFLIQYYNGEERAKGNILERFSAQQFPDLHSELNLSSLELGDSALYFCASSVDGLPTDTQYFGPGTRLTVL.

The V gene is TRBV5-1, the J gene TRBJ2-2; D not certain. Trimming took off 0 bases at V and 3 bases at J, with 6 bases between the two ends. Germline values: CDR1 SGHRS, CDR2 YFSETQ. CDR3 length equals 14 residues. The CDR3 DNA is TGCGCCAGCAGCTTGGTGTGGGACACCGGGGAGCTGTTTTTT. This encodes CASSLVWDTGELFF.

The chain joins TRBV15 to TRBJ1-3, with D unclear. The CDR3 is 14 amino acids. Germline V lookup: CDR1 LNHNV, CDR2 YYDKDF (reference sequence). V was cut by 4 bases and J by 2 bases, with 9 bases left in between. CDR3 amino acids: CATSTAETGNTIYF. The CDR3 nucleotides read TGTGCCACCAGCACGGCGGAAACTGGAAACACCATATATTTT.

There are many counts of this clonotype. This chain connects TRBV12-3 or TRBV12-4 to TRBJ2-6, with TRBD2 as a possible D gene (6 bases). V lost 4 bases and J lost 4, with 17 bases in between. This CDR3 region has 17 residues. The CDR3 DNA follows: TGTGCCAGCAGTTCCACGGAGGTGGCGGGAGGGGCCAACGTCCTGACTTTC. It yields the protein CASSSTEVAGGANVLTF.

About this clonotype itself: A much larger clone is a single base away; this may be a read error. The CDR3 region is CASSPRTDREKLLF. The CDR3 DNA follows: TGTGCCAGCAGCCCGCGGACAGATAGGGAAAAACTGCTTTTT. V usage is TRBV7-8 and J usage is TRBJ1-4; perhaps TRBD1 as D (6 bases). The length of the CDR3 is 14 residues. Germline CDR1 and CDR2: SGHVS and FQNEAQ.

This clonotype has ten or more counts. V gene TRBV4-1 combines with J gene TRBJ2-1; 9 bases fit TRBD1. Germline V gene lookup returns CDR1 MGHRA and CDR2 YSYEKL. The CDR3 is made up of 15 amino acids. J lost 2 bases, V lost 4 bases, and 3 bases had no gene match. CDR3 residues: CASSRDRETYNEQFF. CDR3 in DNA: TGCGCCAGCAGCCGGGACAGGGAAACCTACAATGAGCAGTTCTTC.

The chain is built from TRBV30 and TRBJ2-5; 8 nucleotides match TRBD1. CDR3 length: 15 residues. With 0 bases clipped from V and 1 base from J, the junction kept 4 bases outside the gene matches. Germline values: CDR1 GTSNPN, CDR2 SVGIG (reference sequence). CDR3 residues: CAWSVGTGAQETQYF. CDR3 bases: TGTGCCTGGAGTGTTGGGACAGGAGCCCAAGAGACCCAGTACTTC.

This clonotype was detected many times. The rearrangement uses TRBV5-6 and TRBJ1-5; D not resolved. The germline CDR1 and CDR2 sequences are SGHDT and YYEEEE. V lost 4 bases and J 2 bases, leaving 10 bases between the germline ends. The CDR3 totals 14 residues. The CDR3 DNA reads TGTGCCAGCAGCCGGGCGGCCGGCAATCAGCCCCAGCATTTT. Residues: CASSRAAGNQPQHF.

This clonotype has just a few counts. The chain combines TRBV6-2 or TRBV6-3 with TRBJ2-3; 9 bases align to TRBD2. CDR1 is MNHEY and CDR2 is SVGEGT in the germline V gene. V trimming: 2 bases; J trimming: 4 bases; junction bases outside the gene matches: 7. The CDR3 has 16 residues. The CDR3 nucleotides are TGTGCCAGCAGTTACCTTGCGGGGGGGCCTTCAGATACGCAGTATTTT. Amino acid sequence: CASSYLAGGPSDTQYF.

Regarding this clonotype: A single base separates this from a much larger clone, so it may be a read error. The rearrangement links TRBV27 to TRBJ2-3, with D unresolved. Germline values: CDR1 MNHEY, CDR2 SMNVEV (reference sequence). This CDR3 has 13 residues. V shed 2 bases and J shed 6 bases, with 9 bases lying between them. The CDR3 reads CASSLLNSDTQYF. The CDR3 nucleotides are TGTGCCAGCAGTTTACTAAATAGCGATACGCAGTATTTT.

The V and J genes are TRBV6-2 or TRBV6-3 and TRBJ2-1; 7 nucleotides line up with TRBD1. Germline V lookup: CDR1 MNHEY, CDR2 SVGEGT. The CDR3 is 15 residues long. V was pared by 6 bases and J by 1 base, with 6 bases of the junction left unmatched. The DNA of the CDR3 is TGTGCCAGCAGCAACACAGGGGCTTCCTACAATGAGCAGTTCTTC. It yields the protein CASSNTGASYNEQFF.

This clonotype was detected once. The V gene is TRBV4-1, the J gene TRBJ2-2; 9 bases fit TRBD1. The ends lost 1 base at V and 7 bases at J; junction bases unmatched: 16. Germline CDR1 is MGHRA and CDR2 is YSYEKL. The CDR3 is 19 amino acids. The CDR3 coding sequence is TGCGCCAGCAGCCAAGCATACCCGGCGGGGACAGGGTATTACGGGGAGCTGTTTTTT. It is translated as CASSQAYPAGTGYYGELFF.

The CDR3 loop is CASSEGEDMNTEAFF. DNA of the CDR3: TGTGCCAGCAGTGAAGGTGAGGACATGAACACTGAAGCTTTCTTT. V and J are TRBV2 and TRBJ1-1, with D possibly TRBD1 on 5 matching bases. From germline, CDR1 is SNHLY and CDR2 FYNNEI. The length of the CDR3 is 15 residues. The V and J ends lost 1 base and 0 bases respectively, with 9 bases between them.

This clonotype came up a few times. The rearrangement joins TRBV27 to TRBJ1-2; no reliable D call. The germline V and J ends were trimmed by 8 bases and 3 bases, with 13 bases remaining between them. Germline V gene sequence: CDR1 MNHEY, CDR2 SMNVEV (reference sequence). The CDR3 runs 13 residues. The CDR3 here is CASSFATDYGYTF. The CDR3 DNA reads as TGTGCCAGCTCATTTGCCACCGACTATGGCTACACCTTC.

This clonotype was seen only a few times. The chain is built from TRBV6-2 or TRBV6-3 and TRBJ1-6; maybe TRBD1 (5 bases). Trimming took off 7 bases at V and 6 bases at J, with 13 bases between the two ends. CDR3 length: 14 amino acids. Looked up from germline, CDR1 is MNHEY and CDR2 is SVGEGT. CDR3 loop: CASITPGRNSPLHF. The DNA of the CDR3 is TGTGCCAGCATTACTCCGGGACGTAATTCACCCCTCCACTTT.

The genes are TRBV30 and TRBJ2-4; tentative D call: TRBD2 (5 bases). The V end was cut by 2 bases, the J end by 3 bases, with 8 bases between. The CDR3 has 13 residues. Germline CDR1 is GTSNPN and CDR2 is SVGIG (reference sequence). CDR3 protein: CAWSLAGKNIQYF. The CDR3 DNA reads as TGTGCCTGGAGTCTAGCTGGCAAAAACATTCAGTACTTC.

In this sample, this clonotype turned up a few times. The chain carries TRBV5-1 and TRBJ2-7, with 12 positions matching TRBD1. Germline CDR1 is SGHRS and CDR2 is YFSETQ. With V trimmed by 7 bases and J by 5 bases, 7 bases remained unmatched. This CDR3 is 14 amino acids long. The CDR3 sequence: CASEPGQGANEQYF. The CDR3 DNA reads TGCGCCAGCGAACCGGGACAGGGGGCTAACGAGCAGTACTTC.

A few counts support this clonotype. V usage is TRBV4-3 and J usage is TRBJ2-3; TRBD2 might be the D (6 bases). CDR1 is LGHNA and CDR2 is YSLEER in the germline V gene. V was shortened by 2 bases and J by 0 bases, with 12 bases between the two germline ends. The CDR3 length is 16 residues. The CDR3 loop is CASSQSSGTSTDTQYF. CDR3 sequence (DNA): TGCGCCAGCAGCCAAAGTAGCGGAACTAGCACAGATACGCAGTATTTT.

CDR3 sequence reads: CASSYSGQGAQSYNSPLHF. CDR3 nucleotide sequence: TGTGCCAGCAGTTACTCCGGACAGGGGGCGCAATCCTATAATTCACCCCTCCACTTT. The chain uses TRBV6-5 and TRBJ1-6, with TRBD1 identical over 11 bases. Trimming cost V 0 bases and J 1 base; bases outside gene matches: 5. The CDR3 is 19 amino acids. Germline CDR1 reads MNHEY; CDR2 reads SVGAGI.

The chain combines TRBV7-2 with TRBJ2-5, with 9 bases lining up with TRBD2. There are 18 residues in the CDR3. The ends lost 5 bases at V and 2 bases at J; junction bases unmatched: 15. The germline CDR1 and CDR2 sequences are SGHTA and FQGNSA. The CDR3 sequence is CASSHAGGSGGPQETQYF. DNA of the CDR3: TGTGCCAGCAGCCACGCGGGTGGTAGCGGGGGCCCACAAGAGACCCAGTACTTC.

With regard to this clonotype: It is likely a read error, because the conserved phenylalanine at the end of the CDR3 is missing. The chain is built from TRBV7-8 and TRBJ2-3; 7 bases are shared with TRBD1. CDR1 and CDR2 (germline): SGHVS, FQNEAQ. CDR3 size: 15 residues. V dropped 5 bases and J dropped 3; count of bases not matched to a gene: 8. CDR3: CASSVDRDPTDTQYC. Written as DNA, the CDR3 is TGTGCCAGCAGCGTAGACAGGGACCCTACAGATACGCAGTATTGT.

The rearrangement joins TRBV2 to TRBJ1-5; D unresolved. Germline V CDR1 and CDR2: SNHLY, FYNNEI. CDR3 length: 15 amino acids. The V end lost 6 bases, the J end lost 0 bases, and 12 bases lay between the germline ends. The CDR3 region is CASSGLMYSNQPQHF. In DNA, the CDR3 is TGTGCCAGCAGCGGCCTCATGTATAGCAATCAGCCCCAGCATTTT.

This clonotype was counted ten times or more. The J gene is TRBJ1-5, the V gene TRBV28; no clear D. The V end lost 4 bases, the J end lost 2 bases, and 9 bases lay between the germline ends. This CDR3 contains 14 residues. The germline CDR1 and CDR2 sequences are MDHEN and SYDVKM. The CDR3 coding sequence is TGTGCCAGCAGTTGGGTACTCGGCAATCAGCCCCAGCATTTT. Its translation is CASSWVLGNQPQHF. Variable domain in full (rest from reference TRBV28 and TRBJ1-5): DVKVTQSSRYLVKRTGEKVFLECVQDMDHENMFWYRQDPGLGLRLIYFSYDVKMKEKGDIPEGYSVSREKKERFSLILESASTNQTSMYLCASSWVLGNQPQHFGDGTRLSIL.